Below are 25 T cell receptor beta chains sequenced from a single sample in a study of T cell responses to AZD1222 COVID-19 vaccine. TCRdb's table, derived via immunoSEQ multiplex PCR, lists solely in-frame clones and lacks some. The sample lists 200,000 to 300,000 clones, approximately 93% seen once, with around 0.57% in the top ten. Sequenced material: peripheral blood, taken on day 0 of AZD1222 vaccination. These receptors were obtained from an adult in good health.

The rearrangement uses TRBV18 and TRBJ1-1; TRBD1 is a possible D gene (6 bases). Germline lookup yields CDR1 KGHSH and CDR2 LQKENI. Between the trimmed V and J ends, which lost 0 bases and 5 bases, there was a span of 13 bases. CDR3 length equals 15 residues. CDR3 coding DNA: TGTGCCAGCTCACCACCGTTCGGGGGCCTAACTGAAGCTTTCTTT. As protein: CASSPPFGGLTEAFF.

This chain connects TRBV11-2 to TRBJ2-2; 14 bases are shared with TRBD2. Germline V gene lookup returns CDR1 SGHAT and CDR2 FQNNGV. This CDR3 is 17 amino acids long. V shed 5 bases, J shed 3 bases, and the junction held 5 bases outside the gene matches. CDR3 sequence reads: CASSPTSGGADTGELFF. The CDR3 nucleotides are TGTGCCAGCAGCCCGACTAGCGGGGGGGCCGACACCGGGGAGCTGTTTTTT.

This rearrangement joins TRBV28 to TRBJ1-2; D remains ambiguous. CDR3 length: 15 residues. Trimming removed 5 bases from V and 5 bases from J, with 18 bases in between. Germline CDR1 MDHEN, CDR2 SYDVKM. The CDR3 coding sequence is TGTGCCAGCAGTGGCCCCGAGGGAAGGAGGTATGGCTACACCTTC. Protein: CASSGPEGRRYGYTF.

In its sample, this clone was seen once. The rearrangement uses TRBV2 and TRBJ2-5; D is unresolved. The CDR3 spans 14 residues. CDR1 and CDR2 from the germline V gene are SNHLY and FYNNEI. Between the trimmed V and J ends, which lost 5 bases and 2 bases, there was a span of 12 bases. The CDR3 region has the DNA TGTGCCAGCAGTTTACGCTACCTTCAAGAGACCCAGTACTTC. It specifies CASSLRYLQETQYF.

V and J are TRBV5-1 and TRBJ2-1; 7 nucleotides line up with TRBD1. The V segment lost 4 bases and the J segment 7 bases; nucleotides outside the gene matches: 8. The V gene's germline CDR1 is SGHRS and CDR2 YFSETQ. The CDR3 is 14 residues long. The CDR3 nucleotides are TGCGCCAGCAGCCCGGGGACAGACCGAAATGAGCAGTTCTTC. Translation gives CASSPGTDRNEQFF.

The chain carries TRBV2 and TRBJ2-4; the match to TRBD1 covers 7 bases. With V trimmed by 7 bases and J by 8 bases, 8 bases remained unmatched. This CDR3 is 13 amino acids long. Germline values: CDR1 SNHLY, CDR2 FYNNEI. DNA for the CDR3: TGTGCCAGCACTTACAGGGGTGGTGACATTCAGTACTTC. Translating it yields CASTYRGGDIQYF.

This chain connects TRBV5-6 to TRBJ1-2; tentative D call: TRBD1 (6 bases). V was clipped by 6 bases and J by 0 bases, with 21 bases between them. In germline, CDR1 is SGHDT, CDR2 YYEEEE. The CDR3 totals 17 residues. The CDR3: CASTRGAGAAANYGYTF. The CDR3 DNA follows: TGTGCCAGCACCCGGGGGGCAGGGGCGGCGGCTAACTATGGCTACACCTTC.

This chain connects TRBV9 to TRBJ2-3, with 12 bases identical to TRBD2. The germline CDR1 and CDR2 sequences are SGDLS and YYNGEE. This CDR3 contains 17 residues. V lost 4 bases to trimming and J lost 6 bases; unmatched junction nucleotides: 12. The CDR3: CASSTRPSGGAGDTQYF. The CDR3 DNA follows: TGTGCCAGCAGCACCCGACCTAGCGGGGGGGCCGGTGATACGCAGTATTTT.

This clone occurred a few times. The V gene is TRBV4-1, the J gene TRBJ2-1; 13 nucleotides align to TRBD2. CDR1 is MGHRA and CDR2 is YSYEKL in the germline V gene. Trimming took 6 bases from V and 5 from J; bases not matched to a gene: 4. This CDR3 is 15 amino acids long. This chain's CDR3 is CASRPGLAGNNEQFF. The CDR3 nucleotides are TGCGCCAGCAGACCGGGACTAGCGGGGAACAATGAGCAGTTCTTC.

V usage is TRBV10-3 and J usage is TRBJ1-6, with no clear D. CDR3 length: 12 residues. Trimming left V 3 bases short and J 10 bases short, with 7 bases between. Germline CDR1 ENHRY, CDR2 SYGVKD. CDR3: CAISDYESPLHF. The DNA of the CDR3 is TGTGCCATCAGTGATTATGAATCACCCCTCCACTTT.

The chain couples TRBV24-1 to TRBJ2-6; the D is unclear. The V gene's germline CDR1 is KGHDR and CDR2 SFDVKD. Trimming cost V 4 bases and J 2 bases, with 8 bases left between them. CDR3 length: 15 residues. Here the CDR3 reads CATSEAPPGANVLTF. DNA of the CDR3: TGTGCCACCAGTGAAGCTCCCCCTGGGGCCAACGTCCTGACTTTC.

This sequence joins TRBV3-1 (or the pseudogene TRBV3-2) and TRBJ1-4; 8 bases fit TRBD1. This CDR3 is 15 amino acids long. Germline V lookup: CDR1 LGHDT, CDR2 YNNKEL (reference sequence). The junction had 5 bases not matched to a gene; V was cut back by 4 bases and J by 4 bases. CDR3 DNA sequence: TGTGCCAGCAGCCTGACAGGGGTCTATAATGAAAAACTGTTTTTT. Amino acid sequence: CASSLTGVYNEKLFF.

The chain joins TRBV27 to TRBJ1-2; possibly TRBD1 for D (5 bases). V lost 7 bases and J lost 2, with 17 bases in between. This CDR3 has 15 residues. The germline CDR1 and CDR2 sequences are MNHEY and SMNVEV (reference sequence). CDR3 coding DNA: TGTGCCAGCACCCTTACGGGGTCAGGGAACTATGGCTACACCTTC. It is translated as CASTLTGSGNYGYTF.

The gene calls are TRBV7-3 and TRBJ2-5; maybe TRBD2 (5 bases). Germline CDR1 is SGHTA and CDR2 is FQGTGA. The CDR3 runs to 12 residues. The germline V and J ends were trimmed by 5 bases and 5 bases, with 9 bases remaining between them. CDR3 coding DNA: TGTGCCAGCAGCGAGGGCGACGAGACCCAGTACTTC. Protein sequence: CASSEGDETQYF.

The chain couples TRBV28 to TRBJ2-1; 8 bases align to TRBD1. CDR1 and CDR2 from the germline V gene are MDHEN and SYDVKM. J was trimmed by 4 bases and V by 8 bases; bases with no gene match: 10. The CDR3 consists of 15 residues. In DNA, the CDR3 is TGTGCCAGCCTACCGGCGGGACAGGTTTACAATGAGCAGTTCTTC. It codes for CASLPAGQVYNEQFF. Looking up the rest from reference TRBV28 and TRBJ2-1 gives the full variable domain: DVKVTQSSRYLVKRTGEKVFLECVQDMDHENMFWYRQDPGLGLRLIYFSYDVKMKEKGDIPEGYSVSREKKERFSLILESASTNQTSMYLCASLPAGQVYNEQFFGPGTRLTVL.

The chain joins TRBV7-9 to TRBJ1-1; maybe TRBD1 (6 bases). CDR3 size: 15 residues. CDR1 SEHNR and CDR2 FQNEAQ come from the germline V gene (reference sequence). The V and J ends lost 1 base and 1 base respectively, with 10 bases between them. The CDR3 spells CASSLEGGWNTEAFF. The CDR3 nucleotides are TGTGCCAGCAGCTTAGAGGGGGGTTGGAACACTGAAGCTTTCTTT.

This sequence joins TRBV7-8 and TRBJ2-7, with a tentative D call TRBD1 (5 bases). Looked up from germline, CDR1 is SGHVS and CDR2 is FQNEAQ. Trimming pared 3 bases from V and 6 bases from J, leaving 9 bases between. The CDR3 is 12 residues long. The DNA of the CDR3 is TGTGCCAGCAGCTTGCCCACAGGCGAGCAGTACTTC. Amino acid sequence: CASSLPTGEQYF.

V and J are TRBV9 and TRBJ2-1; 7 nucleotides line up with TRBD2. There are 17 residues in the CDR3. J lost 11 bases, V lost 0 bases, and 17 bases had no gene match. Looked up from germline, CDR1 is SGDLS and CDR2 is YYNGEE. CDR3 sequence: CASSVEGGSSMSTQQFF. The CDR3 coding sequence is TGTGCCAGCAGCGTAGAGGGCGGGAGCTCCATGAGTACCCAGCAGTTCTTC.

This clone showed up just a few times. This chain joins TRBV13 and TRBJ2-1; possible D gene TRBD2, 6 bases. Looked up from germline, CDR1 is PRHDT and CDR2 is FYEKMQ (reference sequence). Trimming cost V 5 bases and J 9 bases, with 23 bases left between them. The CDR3 length is 16 residues. The CDR3 bases are TGTGCCAGCAGCAAATCAGGTCGGGGTAGCGGAGGTGAGCAGTTCTTC. The encoded protein is CASSKSGRGSGGEQFF.

The chain has TRBV4-3 and TRBJ2-7; no reliable D call. Per germline, CDR1 LGHNA and CDR2 YSLEER. Trimming removed 3 bases at V and 0 bases at J, with 18 bases between. The CDR3 loop spans 17 amino acids. The CDR3 here is CASSHDVRPNLSYEQYF. CDR3 sequence (DNA): TGCGCCAGCAGCCATGACGTACGACCGAATCTCTCCTACGAGCAGTACTTC.

This chain uses TRBV28 with TRBJ1-6; perhaps TRBD1 as D (5 bases). V dropped 2 bases and J dropped 0 bases, with 14 bases sitting between them. CDR3 length: 18 amino acids. The germline V gene has CDR1 MDHEN and CDR2 SYDVKM. CDR3 bases: TGTGCCAGCAGTTTAGCCGGACACCCGAGCTCCTATAATTCACCCCTCCACTTT. It translates to CASSLAGHPSSYNSPLHF.

This clone was seen just once. This chain joins TRBV27 and TRBJ2-1; D gene unclear. The germline V gene has CDR1 MNHEY and CDR2 SMNVEV (reference sequence). The CDR3 covers 14 residues. Trimming cost V 6 bases and J 8 bases, with 17 bases left between them. CDR3 nucleotides: TGTGCCAGCAGCGGCTTTGGGATTAGGGATGAGCAGTTCTTC. Protein: CASSGFGIRDEQFF.

This clone was seen a single time. The gene calls are TRBV7-9 and TRBJ2-7, with a possible D match to TRBD1 (6 bases). Germline lookup yields CDR1 SEHNR and CDR2 FQNEAQ (reference sequence). The V end lost 5 bases, the J end lost 4 bases, and 18 bases lay between the germline ends. The length of the CDR3 is 15 residues. CDR3 amino acids: CASSDRSSGPYEQYF. The CDR3 DNA follows: TGTGCCAGCAGCGACAGGTCCTCTGGTCCTTACGAGCAGTACTTC.

This sequence joins TRBV14 and TRBJ2-3; the match to TRBD2 covers 7 bases. V was clipped by 4 bases and J by 1 base; unmatched bases: 20. The germline gives CDR1 SGHDN, CDR2 FVKESK. The CDR3 is 20 residues long. The CDR3 DNA follows: TGTGCCAGCAGCCGACCTTGGAGGGCGGGAGTCACGTCAGGCACAGATACGCAGTATTTT. Residues: CASSRPWRAGVTSGTDTQYF.

This sequence joins TRBV7-2 and TRBJ2-3; D is unclear. The CDR3 runs 12 residues. Germline values: CDR1 SGHTA, CDR2 FQGNSA. The V gene lost 3 bases and the J gene lost 8 bases, with 9 bases spanning the gap. The CDR3 here is CASSFGTTTQYF. The CDR3 nucleotides are TGTGCCAGCAGCTTCGGAACCACTACGCAGTATTTT.